These 18 T cell receptor beta chains share one sample of origin, sequenced in a study of blood T cell repertoires in COVID-19. The data were produced by immunoSEQ multiplex PCR, yet TCRdb's version contains in-frame clones alone and is incomplete. The sample includes nearly 400,000 clones, roughly 90% of them seen just once. The sample comprised PBMCs or T cells enriched from blood (not recorded which). All receptors derive from a woman in her twenties or thirties who had recovered from COVID-19.

This chain links TRBV5-1 with TRBJ1-2, with a weak D call TRBD1 (6 bases). Looked up from germline, CDR1 is SGHRS and CDR2 is YFSETQ. V shed 4 bases and J shed 3 bases, with 13 bases lying between them. There are 14 residues in the CDR3. The CDR3 spells CASSEGTGYYGYTF. CDR3 nucleotide sequence: TGCGCCAGCAGCGAGGGCACAGGGTACTATGGCTACACCTTC. The variable domain in full, with the rest retrieved from reference TRBV5-1 and TRBJ1-2, is KAGVTQTPRYLIKTRGQQVTLSCSPISGHRSVSWYQQTPGQGLQFLFEYFSETQRNKGNFPGRFSGRQFSNSRSEMNVSTLELGDSALYLCASSEGTGYYGYTFGSGTRLTVV.

The chain has TRBV12-5 and TRBJ1-5; D is undetermined. Germline V lookup: CDR1 LGHNT, CDR2 FRNRAP. The CDR3 is 14 residues long. Deletions cut 5 bases from V and 0 bases from J, with 8 bases between. The CDR3 is CASGPQNSNQPQHF. The DNA for the CDR3 is TGTGCTAGTGGTCCACAGAATAGCAATCAGCCCCAGCATTTT. Variable domain in full (rest from reference TRBV12-5 and TRBJ1-5): DARVTQTPRHKVTEMGQEVTMRCQPILGHNTVFWYRQTMMQGLELLAYFRNRAPLDDSGMPKDRFSAEMPDATLATLKIQPSEPRDSAVYFCASGPQNSNQPQHFGDGTRLSIL.

The chain has TRBV28 and TRBJ1-5; D unresolved. Germline V gives CDR1 MDHEN, CDR2 SYDVKM. The CDR3 runs to 14 residues. V gave up 5 bases and J gave up 4 bases, with 12 bases separating them. Here the CDR3 reads CASSPPMRNQPQHF. In nucleotides, the CDR3 is TGTGCCAGCAGTCCCCCTATGCGAAATCAGCCCCAGCATTTT. Looking up the rest from reference TRBV28 and TRBJ1-5 gives the full variable domain: DVKVTQSSRYLVKRTGEKVFLECVQDMDHENMFWYRQDPGLGLRLIYFSYDVKMKEKGDIPEGYSVSREKKERFSLILESASTNQTSMYLCASSPPMRNQPQHFGDGTRLSIL.

The rearrangement joins TRBV7-3 to TRBJ2-1, with 8 bases that match TRBD2. This CDR3 region has 18 residues. Germline CDR1 SGHTA, CDR2 FQGTGA. J gave up 5 bases and V 5 bases, and 17 bases lay outside the gene matches. The CDR3 DNA reads as TGTGCCAGCAGCCCCAAAGGAGCGGGAGATTGGGGACACAATGAGCAGTTCTTC. Its protein is CASSPKGAGDWGHNEQFF.

The chain carries TRBV6-1 and TRBJ1-6; weak D call: TRBD1 (6 bases). The CDR3 is 18 residues long. V gave up 3 bases and J gave up 0 bases, with 15 bases separating them. Looked up from germline, CDR1 is MNHNS and CDR2 is SASEGT. The CDR3 DNA is TGTGCCAGCAGTGAGCAGGGGCCCAGGAGCTCCTATAATTCACCCCTCCACTTT. Protein sequence: CASSEQGPRSSYNSPLHF.

The rearrangement uses TRBV6-6 and TRBJ2-7, with D perhaps matching TRBD1 (6 bases). From germline, CDR1 is MNHNY and CDR2 SVGAGI (reference sequence). CDR3 length equals 15 residues. Trimming stripped 0 bases from V and 2 bases from J, with 11 bases between. CDR3 nucleotides: TGTGCCAGCAGTTACTCAACAGGGAATCCCTACGAGCAGTACTTC. It is translated as CASSYSTGNPYEQYF.

This sequence joins TRBV27 and TRBJ1-3; 7 bases map to TRBD1. Germline values: CDR1 MNHEY, CDR2 SMNVEV (reference sequence). This CDR3 has 17 amino acids. The V and J ends lost 1 base and 3 bases, in that order; junction bases with no gene match: 9. The CDR3 sequence is CASSLFRQGSFGNTIYF. CDR3 bases: TGTGCCAGCAGTTTATTTCGACAGGGCTCCTTTGGAAACACCATATATTTT.

J is TRBJ1-2 and V is TRBV27; the match to TRBD1 covers 7 bases. The germline V gene encodes CDR1 MNHEY and CDR2 SMNVEV (reference sequence). With V trimmed by 7 bases and J by 5 bases, 4 bases remained unmatched. The CDR3 totals 12 residues. The CDR3 nucleotides read TGTGCCAGCAAGGGACAGAGTTATGGCTACACCTTC. It yields the protein CASKGQSYGYTF.

The V call is TRBV20-1, the J call TRBJ1-1; no firm D call. This CDR3 is 9 amino acids long. Germline V gives CDR1 DFQATT, CDR2 SNEGSKA (reference sequence). V dropped 3 bases and J dropped 6 bases, with 2 bases sitting between them. The CDR3 DNA is TGCAGTGCTAGCTCTGAAGCTTTCTTT. This codes for CSASSEAFF.

This chain uses TRBV4-2 with TRBJ2-7, with D possibly TRBD1 on 5 matching bases. Trimming removed 0 bases from V and 5 bases from J, with 14 bases in between. Germline-derived CDR1 and CDR2 are LGHNA and YNFKEQ. The CDR3 loop spans 15 amino acids. CDR3 sequence reads: CASSQDGAPRDEQYF. The CDR3 coding sequence is TGTGCCAGCAGCCAAGATGGGGCGCCTCGAGACGAGCAGTACTTC.

This chain links TRBV6-6 with TRBJ2-3; no definite D call. The germline gives CDR1 MNHNY, CDR2 SVGAGI (reference sequence). V shed 0 bases and J shed 0 bases, with 7 bases lying between them. This CDR3 is 15 amino acids long. The chain's CDR3 is CASSYSQISTDTQYF. CDR3 nucleotides: TGTGCCAGCAGTTACTCGCAGATAAGCACAGATACGCAGTATTTT.

The rearrangement links TRBV6-6 to TRBJ1-1, with 7 bases lining up with TRBD1. Germline V gives CDR1 MNHNY, CDR2 SVGAGI (reference sequence). The CDR3 length is 15 residues. V lost 7 bases to trimming and J lost 0 bases; unmatched junction nucleotides: 8. CDR3 sequence: CASNPRGTMNTEAFF. The CDR3 bases are TGTGCCAGCAATCCCAGGGGGACCATGAACACTGAAGCTTTCTTT.

The CDR3 DNA reads TGTGCCAGTAGTATAGGGGGACAATCCTACAATGAGCAGTTCTTC. Translated, it gives CASSIGGQSYNEQFF. The chain combines TRBV19 with TRBJ2-1, with D possibly being TRBD1 (6 bases). CDR1 is LNHDA, CDR2 SQIVND, per germline (reference sequence). Deletions cut 1 base from V and 1 base from J, with 8 bases between. The CDR3 covers 15 residues.

The chain couples TRBV21-1 to TRBJ2-3; whether TRBD2, the table's D call, matches the DNA was not checked. TRBV21-1 is termed a pseudogene. This CDR3 has 19 amino acids. The CDR3 region has the DNA TGTGCCAGCAGTCCTCCCGGGACTAGCGGGGGGGCTAGCACAGATACGCAGTATTTT. The encoded protein is CASSPPGTSGGASTDTQYF.

The rearrangement links TRBV11-2 to TRBJ2-7; 10 bases map to TRBD2. CDR3 length: 15 amino acids. Trimming cost V 3 bases and J 0 bases; bases outside gene matches: 2. From germline, CDR1 is SGHAT and CDR2 FQNNGV. The CDR3 DNA reads as TGTGCCAGCAGCTTCGGACTAGCGGACTCCTACGAGCAGTACTTC. Translating gives CASSFGLADSYEQYF.

The J gene is TRBJ1-5, the V gene TRBV12-5, with D maybe TRBD1 (5 bases). Germline CDR1 is LGHNT and CDR2 is FRNRAP. This CDR3 comprises 13 residues. V was trimmed by 9 bases and J by 0 bases, leaving 9 bases between them. The CDR3 DNA follows: TGTGCTAGCGGGACTGGTAGCAATCAGCCCCAGCATTTT. Protein product: CASGTGSNQPQHF.

J is TRBJ2-7 and V is TRBV11-3; 10 nucleotides agree with TRBD1. Germline lookup yields CDR1 SGHNT and CDR2 YENEEA. The CDR3 has 14 residues. V shed 5 bases, J shed 6 bases, and the junction held 7 bases outside the gene matches. The DNA of the CDR3 is TGTGCCAGCAGCCCTAGTCGGACAGGGGGCGAGCAGTACTTC. Its protein product is CASSPSRTGGEQYF.

The chain carries TRBV12-5 and TRBJ2-7; maybe TRBD2 (6 bases). Trimming stripped 5 bases from V and 0 bases from J, with 11 bases between. Germline V gene lookup returns CDR1 LGHNT and CDR2 FRNRAP. This CDR3 contains 14 residues. CDR3 DNA sequence: TGTGCTAGTGGTGGGAGCGGGTTCTCCTACGAGCAGTACTTC. It is translated as CASGGSGFSYEQYF.